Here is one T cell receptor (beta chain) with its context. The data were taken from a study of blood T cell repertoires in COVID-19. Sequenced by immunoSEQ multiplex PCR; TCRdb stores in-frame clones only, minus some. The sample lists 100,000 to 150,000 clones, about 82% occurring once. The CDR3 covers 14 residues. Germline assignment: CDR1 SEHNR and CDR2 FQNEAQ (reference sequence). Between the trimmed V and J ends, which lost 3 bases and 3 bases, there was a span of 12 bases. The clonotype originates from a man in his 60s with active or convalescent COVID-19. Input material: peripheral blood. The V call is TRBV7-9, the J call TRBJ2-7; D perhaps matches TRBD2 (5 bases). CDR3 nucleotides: TGTGCCAGCAGCTTCGGACTGGGAGACTACGAGCAGTACTTC. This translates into CASSFGLGDYEQYF.